Below, 6 T cell receptor beta chains from the same sample are listed, as sequenced in a study of CD8+CD57+ T cells in acquired aplastic anemia. Genomic DNA, the template, was used for profiling of the TCR beta VDJ and CDR3. MiXCR was run by TCRdb on the reads, yielding one entry per CDR3 protein. The repertoire holds 89,000 or so distinct CDR3 sequences, around 62% seen once, with 65% in the top ten. All patients picked for sequencing had shown, by flow cytometry, an expansion of CD8+CD57+ cells. Sequenced sample: sorted CD4+, CD8+, or CD8+CD57+ T cells (not recorded which) from PBMCs. The receptor source for this set is a human donor with aplastic anemia.

This clonotype was recorded once. V usage is TRBV2 and J usage is TRBJ1-1; D is undetermined. Trimming pared 2 bases from V and 5 bases from J, leaving 3 bases between. The CDR3 is 11 amino acids. Per the germline V gene, CDR1 is SNHLY and CDR2 is FYNNEI. DNA of the CDR3: TGTGCCAGCAGTGAACGTACTGAAGCTTTCTTT. It translates to CASSERTEAFF.

The J gene is TRBJ2-7, the V gene TRBV20-1; 9 bases line up with TRBD1. Germline V gene data show CDR1 as DFQATT and CDR2 as SNEGSKA (reference sequence). The V gene end was trimmed by 3 bases and the J gene end by 4 bases; junction bases not matched to a gene: 13. The CDR3 loop spans 16 amino acids. CDR3 region: CSASPAGGQGTYEQYF. CDR3 DNA: TGCAGTGCTAGCCCCGCCGGGGGACAGGGAACATACGAGCAGTACTTC.

V usage is TRBV7-3 and J usage is TRBJ1-2, with D possibly TRBD1 on 5 matching bases. This CDR3 spans 12 amino acids. The germline V gene encodes CDR1 SGHTA and CDR2 FQGTGA. V lost 6 bases and J lost 3, with 8 bases in between. The CDR3 nucleotides are TGTGCCAGCAGTGCGGGGGACTATGGCTACACCTTC. Encoded protein: CASSAGDYGYTF.

CDR3 loop: CASSETPGGSTDTQYF. CDR3 sequence (DNA): TGTGCCAGCAGCGAGACCCCGGGGGGCAGCACAGATACGCAGTATTTT. The chain links TRBV9 to TRBJ2-3; perhaps TRBD2 as D (7 bases). CDR3 size: 16 residues. The V gene's germline CDR1 is SGDLS and CDR2 YYNGEE. V lost 3 bases, J lost 0 bases, and 14 bases lay in between.

This clonotype has only a few counts. V and J are TRBV11-2 and TRBJ2-2; 9 nucleotides line up with TRBD1. Germline assignment: CDR1 SGHAT and CDR2 FQNNGV. Trimming at V came to 1 base and at J to 7 bases, leaving 7 bases not matched to a gene. The CDR3 has 16 amino acids. For the CDR3, the DNA is TGTGCCAGCAGCTTAGGGAGGACAGGGGTGGACGGGGAGCTGTTTTTT. It encodes CASSLGRTGVDGELFF.

This clonotype has only a few counts. CDR3 region: CSARATSGRYNEQFF. Here the CDR3 DNA reads TGCAGTGCTAGAGCAACTAGCGGGAGATACAATGAGCAGTTCTTC. The chain carries TRBV20-1 and TRBJ2-1, with 11 bases lining up with TRBD2. The CDR3 runs to 15 residues. After removal of 1 base from V and 4 bases from J, the junction contained 3 bases not matched to a gene. Germline V gives CDR1 DFQATT, CDR2 SNEGSKA (reference sequence).